This T cell receptor beta chain was sequenced for a study of identical twins. The CDR3 has 13 residues. Looked up from germline, CDR1 is KGHDR and CDR2 is SFDVKD. The germline V and J ends were trimmed by 12 bases and 1 base, with 11 bases remaining between them. Overall study results and limits: Compared with unrelated sharing, twin-shared out-of-frame alpha sequences had more low-probability sequences. Cord blood beta clonotypes that were abundant carried fewer insertions, and memory repertoires showed no such trend.

Only healthy Caucasians were enrolled as donors. In this sample, this clonotype turned up many times. Its antigen is still unknown. Each CDR3 protein gets one entry after TCRdb re-called the 5' RACE reads with MiXCR. The data show approximately 690,000 distinct CDR3 sequences, with around 6.1% seen just once and roughly 1.6% held by the top ten. What was sequenced was naive T cells sorted from blood. The receptor was isolated from a man aged 18 to 30 in good health. The chain joins TRBV24-1 to TRBJ2-2; tentatively, D is TRBD1 (5 bases). The CDR3 nucleotides read TGTGCCGCCAAGCAGGGGAACACCGGGGAGCTGTTTTTT. It encodes CAAKQGNTGELFF.